This passage covers 29 T cell receptor beta chains from one sample sequenced in a study of blood T cell repertoires in COVID-19 (dated by TCRdb to 2018 to 2021). Libraries were prepared through the immunoSEQ multiplex PCR assay. This immuneACCESS table, as held by TCRdb, lists in-frame sequences with V and J called but not all clones. Of the missing ones, under half trace to an unresolved V gene in checked studies; the others have no known cause. This sample has 250,000 to 350,000 clones in its table, and about 90% of those were observed once. The ten largest clones take up 7.8% of the sample. Sequences were obtained from peripheral blood. The origin of the receptors is a woman aged 50 to 60 who had recovered from COVID-19.

This clone has just one count. The V and J genes are TRBV4-1 and TRBJ1-1; 8 bases match TRBD1. CDR3 length: 15 amino acids. Germline assignment: CDR1 MGHRA and CDR2 YSYEKL. Unmatched junction bases numbered 8, after V lost 3 bases and J lost 5 bases. The CDR3 coding sequence is TGCGCCAGCAGCCATGCAGGGGGCGCGACGACTGAAGCTTTCTTT. Protein: CASSHAGGATTEAFF.

The V call is TRBV6-1, the J call TRBJ2-3; D perhaps matches TRBD1 (5 bases). Germline CDR1 and CDR2: MNHNS and SASEGT. This CDR3 spans 15 amino acids. Deletions cut 3 bases from V and 0 bases from J, with 10 bases between. This CDR3 reads CASSELGVSTDTQYF. CDR3 bases: TGTGCCAGCAGTGAGCTAGGGGTCAGCACAGATACGCAGTATTTT.

This clone was observed a single time. This sequence joins TRBV6-5 and TRBJ2-7, with TRBD1 as a possible D gene (5 bases). Germline V lookup: CDR1 MNHEY, CDR2 SVGAGI. The CDR3 totals 13 residues. V gave up 4 bases and J gave up 1 base, with 8 bases separating them. CDR3 coding DNA: TGTGCCAGCAGTTCTGACAGTTCCTACGAGCAGTACTTC. It yields the protein CASSSDSSYEQYF.

V is TRBV20-1 and J is TRBJ2-1, with TRBD2 matching 10 bases. The germline gives CDR1 DFQATT, CDR2 SNEGSKA (reference sequence). The V and J ends lost 3 bases and 9 bases, in that order; junction bases with no gene match: 14. This CDR3 has 16 residues. DNA of the CDR3: TGCAGTGCTAGTTTCGGGGGGCTAGCGGGAGAAGGTGAGCAGTTCTTC. This encodes CSASFGGLAGEGEQFF.

This clone occurred once. V usage is TRBV7-6 and J usage is TRBJ2-5; the match to TRBD2 covers 8 bases. Germline CDR1 SGHVS, CDR2 FNYEAQ. V shed 5 bases and J 4 bases; nucleotides not matched to a gene: 12. This CDR3 is built from 16 residues. The CDR3 loop reads CASSQTSGRLGETQYF. Written as DNA, the CDR3 is TGTGCCAGCAGCCAAACTAGCGGAAGGCTTGGAGAGACCCAGTACTTC.

This chain links TRBV19 with TRBJ1-6; D unclear. Germline values: CDR1 LNHDA, CDR2 SQIVND (reference sequence). There are 14 residues in the CDR3. V was cut by 3 bases and J by 6 bases, with 9 bases left in between. The CDR3 nucleotides read TGTGCCAGTAGTATGAGTTCCCGTAATTCACCCCTCCACTTT. Translated, it gives CASSMSSRNSPLHF.

The genes are TRBV3-1 (or the pseudogene TRBV3-2) and TRBJ1-2; D gene ambiguous. CDR1 and CDR2 (germline): LGHDT, YNNKEL (reference sequence). The CDR3 is 12 residues long. Trimming shortened V by 0 bases and J by 8 bases, and 7 bases separated the two germline ends. The CDR3 is CASSQDRGGYTF. The CDR3 nucleotides are TGTGCCAGCAGCCAAGATCGGGGAGGCTACACCTTC.

This clone showed up just once. The V and J genes are TRBV6-2 or TRBV6-3 and TRBJ1-1; TRBD1 matches 10 bases. Germline loops: CDR1 MNHEY, CDR2 SVGEGT. This CDR3 has 17 amino acids. The ends lost 3 bases at V and 3 bases at J; junction bases unmatched: 10. This CDR3 reads CASSYLMAGTGDTEAFF. The DNA for the CDR3 is TGTGCCAGCAGTTATCTAATGGCCGGGACAGGGGACACTGAAGCTTTCTTT.

The J gene is TRBJ1-1, the V gene TRBV6-5, with 12 positions matching TRBD1. With 5 bases clipped from V and 7 bases from J, the junction kept 8 bases outside the gene matches. The germline V gene has CDR1 MNHEY and CDR2 SVGAGI. The CDR3 contains 15 residues. The CDR3 region is CASSRGTGGFVEAFF. In DNA, the CDR3 is TGTGCCAGCAGTCGCGGGACAGGGGGCTTTGTTGAAGCTTTCTTT.

The chain joins TRBV5-1 to TRBJ2-1, with 8 positions matching TRBD1. There are 15 residues in the CDR3. The ends lost 2 bases at V and 2 bases at J; junction bases unmatched: 3. Looked up from germline, CDR1 is SGHRS and CDR2 is YFSETQ. The CDR3 nucleotides read TGCGCCAGCAGCTTCAAACAGGGGGCCTACAATGAGCAGTTCTTC. Encoded protein: CASSFKQGAYNEQFF.

The chain links TRBV4-1 to TRBJ1-2; possible D gene TRBD1, 5 bases. Between the trimmed V and J ends, which lost 2 bases and 5 bases, there was a span of 12 bases. Germline CDR1 MGHRA, CDR2 YSYEKL. CDR3 length: 14 residues. The CDR3 DNA reads TGCGCCAGCAGCCAAATAGCACGGGGGTATGGCTACACCTTC. Amino acid sequence: CASSQIARGYGYTF.

This chain uses TRBV30 with TRBJ1-6, with a tentative D call TRBD1 (6 bases). CDR3 length: 14 residues. V was clipped by 0 bases and J by 10 bases, with 13 bases between them. Germline loops: CDR1 GTSNPN, CDR2 SVGIG (reference sequence). DNA for the CDR3: TGTGCCTGGAGTGTACAACAGGGAAGATCACCCCTCCACTTT. Its protein is CAWSVQQGRSPLHF.

The J gene is TRBJ1-3, the V gene TRBV4-1; D unresolved. CDR1 MGHRA and CDR2 YSYEKL come from the germline V gene. This CDR3 contains 14 residues. The V end was cut by 2 bases, the J end by 4 bases, with 9 bases between. The DNA of the CDR3 is TGCGCCAGCAGCCAACAAGAGGCGGGAAACACCATATATTTT. Translating it yields CASSQQEAGNTIYF.

This rearrangement joins TRBV9 to TRBJ1-5; D might be TRBD1 (5 bases). Trimming left V 0 bases short and J 7 bases short, with 8 bases between. The CDR3 length is 13 residues. The V gene's germline CDR1 is SGDLS and CDR2 YYNGEE. This CDR3 is CASSVAQGQPQHF. The CDR3 bases are TGTGCCAGCAGCGTAGCTCAGGGACAGCCCCAGCATTTT.

The chain combines TRBV27 with TRBJ2-1; D is perhaps TRBD2 (6 bases). CDR1 MNHEY and CDR2 SMNVEV come from the germline V gene (reference sequence). The CDR3 loop spans 14 amino acids. Trimming took 2 bases from V and 5 from J, leaving 10 bases between them. CDR3 region: CASSLSGPHNEQFF. DNA of the CDR3: TGTGCCAGCAGTTTAAGCGGGCCACACAATGAGCAGTTCTTC.

This clone was observed a few times. J is TRBJ1-2 and V is TRBV7-2; TRBD1 is a possible D gene (5 bases). This CDR3 spans 15 amino acids. Germline V gives CDR1 SGHTA, CDR2 FQGNSA. The germline V and J ends were trimmed by 4 bases and 5 bases, with 17 bases remaining between them. CDR3: CASSSGRGQGYGYTF. The DNA for the CDR3 is TGTGCCAGCAGCTCGGGGAGGGGCCAAGGGTATGGCTACACCTTC.

The chain is built from TRBV28 and TRBJ2-1; 10 nucleotides agree with TRBD2. CDR1 and CDR2 (germline): MDHEN, SYDVKM. Trimming cost V 6 bases and J 6 bases; bases outside gene matches: 8. CDR3 length: 15 amino acids. As DNA, the CDR3 is TGTGCCAGCAGGCCCATAGCGGGAGGCAGCAATGAGCAGTTCTTC. It is translated as CASRPIAGGSNEQFF.

DNA for the CDR3: TGCGCCAGCAGCTTGGCCAATCCGAACACCGGGGAGCTGTTTTTT. Protein product: CASSLANPNTGELFF. The chain carries TRBV5-1 and TRBJ2-2; D uncertain. Germline CDR1 and CDR2: SGHRS and YFSETQ. V was cut by 0 bases and J by 0 bases, with 6 bases left in between. This CDR3 contains 15 residues.

The chain recombines TRBV5-1 with TRBJ1-3, with D perhaps matching TRBD1 (6 bases). The germline V gene encodes CDR1 SGHRS and CDR2 YFSETQ. This CDR3 comprises 15 residues. V lost 4 bases and J 0 bases, leaving 11 bases between the germline ends. The CDR3 coding sequence is TGCGCCAGCAGCCCCAGGGGTCACTCTGGAAACACCATATATTTT. Translating gives CASSPRGHSGNTIYF.

This sequence joins TRBV27 and TRBJ2-4; TRBD2 is a possible D gene (6 bases). The CDR3 is 16 amino acids. CDR1 is MNHEY, CDR2 SMNVEV, per germline (reference sequence). V dropped 8 bases and J dropped 0 bases, with 17 bases sitting between them. This CDR3 is CASGLASGIAKNIQYF. DNA for the CDR3: TGTGCCAGCGGCCTAGCGTCAGGGATAGCCAAAAACATTCAGTACTTC.

As concerns this clone: A read error may produce the germline difference seen at one junction end. The rearrangement uses TRBV12-3 or TRBV12-4 and TRBJ1-2; no clear D gene. The length of the CDR3 is 13 residues. CDR3 nucleotides: TGTGCCAGCAGTCAGGACCCGGGTCTCCCCGGGGCCTTC. As protein: CASSQDPGLPGAF.

The chain uses TRBV28 and TRBJ2-5; tentatively, D is TRBD1 (6 bases). The germline V gene encodes CDR1 MDHEN and CDR2 SYDVKM. The CDR3 sequence is 15 residues long. Trimming shortened V by 5 bases and J by 3 bases, and 16 bases separated the two germline ends. CDR3 nucleotide sequence: TGTGCCAGCAGTCTACCCGACAGGAGAAAAGAGACCCAGTACTTC. Translation: CASSLPDRRKETQYF.

V and J are TRBV19 and TRBJ1-1; D is ambiguous. From germline, CDR1 is LNHDA and CDR2 SQIVND (reference sequence). This CDR3 contains 14 residues. Trimming took off 4 bases at V and 1 base at J, with 10 bases between the two ends. CDR3 sequence (DNA): TGTGCCAGTAGTAGACCCGGGGAGAACACTGAAGCTTTCTTT. Its protein is CASSRPGENTEAFF.

The J gene is TRBJ1-1, the V gene TRBV3-1 (or the pseudogene TRBV3-2); D possibly corresponds to TRBD1 (5 bases). Germline CDR1 and CDR2: LGHDT and YNNKEL (reference sequence). V gave up 4 bases and J gave up 6 bases, with 24 bases separating them. The CDR3 spans 17 residues. This CDR3 reads CASSPRGTGGSNAEAFF. The DNA for the CDR3 is TGTGCCAGCAGCCCTCGGGGGACGGGCGGCTCTAACGCTGAAGCTTTCTTT.

The chain employs TRBV24-1 and TRBJ1-1, with a possible D match to TRBD1 (5 bases). There are 14 residues in the CDR3. Germline V gene data show CDR1 as KGHDR and CDR2 as SFDVKD. Trimming removed 7 bases from V and 3 bases from J, with 14 bases in between. This CDR3 is CATRQGGVDTEAFF. The CDR3 region has the DNA TGTGCCACCAGGCAGGGCGGGGTTGACACTGAAGCTTTCTTT.

Notes on this clone: Other DNA sequences in this specimen translate into the identical CDR3. The V and J genes are TRBV7-9 and TRBJ1-1; the D is unclear. CDR3 length: 14 amino acids. V lost 5 bases and J 2 bases, leaving 12 bases between the germline ends. Germline lookup yields CDR1 SEHNR and CDR2 FQNEAQ (reference sequence). CDR3 protein: CASSPSTANTEAFF. CDR3 nucleotides: TGTGCCAGCAGCCCCAGCACAGCCAACACTGAAGCTTTCTTT.

J is TRBJ2-5 and V is TRBV6-2 or TRBV6-3, with D perhaps TRBD2 (5 bases). Germline loops: CDR1 MNHEY, CDR2 SVGEGT. V was trimmed by 2 bases and J by 5 bases, leaving 12 bases between them. The CDR3 length is 14 residues. The CDR3 DNA reads TGTGCCAGCAGTTACGAGGGAATAAGGGAGACCCAGTACTTC. Its protein is CASSYEGIRETQYF.

The CDR3 bases are TGTGCCAGTAGTTACAGGGCGTACAATGAGCAGTTCTTC. Translating it yields CASSYRAYNEQFF. The chain combines TRBV19 with TRBJ2-1, with D possibly being TRBD1 (6 bases). From germline, CDR1 is LNHDA and CDR2 SQIVND (reference sequence). This CDR3 contains 13 residues. Between the trimmed V and J ends, which lost 5 bases and 4 bases, there was a span of 9 bases.

This clone appeared a single time. The gene calls are TRBV30 and TRBJ1-2; D not certain. V shed 0 bases and J shed 8 bases, with 13 bases lying between them. The germline V gene has CDR1 GTSNPN and CDR2 SVGIG (reference sequence). CDR3 size: 13 residues. The DNA of the CDR3 is TGTGCCTGGAGTGTAACGGAGGGCACCGGCTACACCTTC. Translating gives CAWSVTEGTGYTF.